This T cell receptor (beta chain) derives from a study of T cells in Graves' hyperthyroidism and ophthalmopathy. In its sample, this clonotype was seen many times. Amplification targeted TCR beta CDR3 regions from RNA transcripts. A set of HTBI primers served as the primers for a first-round RT-PCR of the TCR CDR3. TCRdb re-derived calls from the multiplex PCR reads in MiXCR, one entry per CDR3 protein. This sample has some 370,000 distinct CDR3 sequences, with roughly an eighth found just once. Deletions cut 8 bases from V and 5 bases from J, with 17 bases between. Germline V gene lookup returns CDR1 SGHRS and CDR2 YFSETQ. This CDR3 contains 13 residues.

This chain links TRBV5-1 with TRBJ2-7; D is possibly TRBD1 (6 bases). This receptor was obtained from a man aged 50 to 59 with Graves' ophthalmopathy. The sequencing input was blood. The CDR3 here is CARRYRVLHEQYF. CDR3 in DNA: TGCGCCAGGAGATACAGGGTTTTGCACGAGCAGTACTTC.